This T cell receptor beta chain was captured by sequencing in a study of T cells in Graves' hyperthyroidism and ophthalmopathy. This clonotype was observed many times. Using RNA transcripts as the source, TCR beta CDR3 regions were amplified. HTBI primers were employed in a first-round RT-PCR of the TCR CDR3. From the multiplex PCR reads, TCRdb called clonotypes with MiXCR, one entry per CDR3 protein. The data hold 600,000 or so distinct CDR3 sequences, with roughly 15% observed a single time. More than 9.5 ml fresh peripheral blood yielded the PBMCs. The CDR3 runs to 16 residues. V dropped 2 bases and J dropped 1 base, with 15 bases sitting between them. Per the germline V gene, CDR1 is SGHDN and CDR2 is FVKESK.

Input material: blood. V gene TRBV14 combines with J gene TRBJ2-7, with D perhaps matching TRBD2 (5 bases). This TCR was recovered from a woman between 50 and 59 years old with Graves' ophthalmopathy. The CDR3 is CASSQREGIWSYEQYF. The CDR3 region has the DNA TGTGCCAGCAGCCAAAGAGAGGGTATTTGGTCCTACGAGCAGTACTTC.